What follows is one TCR beta chain and its context. Per the authors' pipeline: How many nucleated cells were present was estimated from reference gene primer amplification. This table comes from immunoSEQ multiplex PCR, and its TCRdb copy is limited to in-frame clones, with some not included. V, J and clone size are taken as reported in that table, and D and trimming were inferred from the DNA itself. Among about 110,000 clones listed, about 85% were seen once. The data were taken from a study of blood T cell repertoires in COVID-19. Study context: Sites in the United States, Italy and Spain provided acute and convalescent COVID-19 samples. T cells, B-cell-depleted T cells, or PBMCs supplied cDNA or gDNA.

V lost 4 bases, J lost 3 bases, and 9 bases lay in between. Germline-derived CDR1 and CDR2 are SGHVS and FQNEAQ. This CDR3 region has 13 residues. The TCR comes from a human donor in a cohort sampled during active COVID-19. Input material: peripheral blood. The chain links TRBV7-8 to TRBJ1-1; TRBD1 is a possible D gene (5 bases). CDR3 in amino acids: CASSWRDDTEAFF. DNA of the CDR3: TGTGCCAGCAGCTGGCGGGACGACACTGAAGCTTTCTTT.